The T cell receptor (beta chain) under discussion was sequenced for a study of human T cells and chemical hapten exposure. The starting material, unfractionated whole blood, was used for total RNA extraction. TCRdb re-called the 5' RACE reads with MiXCR, one entry per CDR3 protein. The data contain more than 60,000 distinct CDR3 sequences, more than 15% of them singletons. This TCR was sampled from a female donor in good health.

The CDR3 region is CSGGQIQETQYF. The CDR3 DNA follows: TGCAGCGGGGGACAGATACAAGAGACCCAGTACTTC. The chain is built from TRBV29-1 and TRBJ2-5; 7 bases are shared with TRBD1. The CDR3 length is 12 residues. V was pared by 7 bases and J by 2 bases, with 4 bases of the junction left unmatched. Germline lookup yields CDR1 SQVTM and CDR2 ANQGSEA.